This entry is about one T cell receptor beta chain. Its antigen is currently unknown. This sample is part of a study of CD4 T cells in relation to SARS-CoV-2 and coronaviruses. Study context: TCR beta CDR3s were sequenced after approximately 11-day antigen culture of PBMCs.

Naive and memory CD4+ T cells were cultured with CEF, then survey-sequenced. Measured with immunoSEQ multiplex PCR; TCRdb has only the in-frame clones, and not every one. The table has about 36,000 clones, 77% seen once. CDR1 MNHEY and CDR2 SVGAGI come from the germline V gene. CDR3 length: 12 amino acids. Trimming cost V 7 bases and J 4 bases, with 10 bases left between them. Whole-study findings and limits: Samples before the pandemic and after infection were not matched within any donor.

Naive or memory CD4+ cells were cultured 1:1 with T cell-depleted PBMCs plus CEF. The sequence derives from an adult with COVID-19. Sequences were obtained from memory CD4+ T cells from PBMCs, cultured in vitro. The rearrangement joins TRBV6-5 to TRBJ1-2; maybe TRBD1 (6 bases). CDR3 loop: CASTRGTYGYTF. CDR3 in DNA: TGTGCCAGCACTAGGGGGACCTATGGCTACACCTTC.